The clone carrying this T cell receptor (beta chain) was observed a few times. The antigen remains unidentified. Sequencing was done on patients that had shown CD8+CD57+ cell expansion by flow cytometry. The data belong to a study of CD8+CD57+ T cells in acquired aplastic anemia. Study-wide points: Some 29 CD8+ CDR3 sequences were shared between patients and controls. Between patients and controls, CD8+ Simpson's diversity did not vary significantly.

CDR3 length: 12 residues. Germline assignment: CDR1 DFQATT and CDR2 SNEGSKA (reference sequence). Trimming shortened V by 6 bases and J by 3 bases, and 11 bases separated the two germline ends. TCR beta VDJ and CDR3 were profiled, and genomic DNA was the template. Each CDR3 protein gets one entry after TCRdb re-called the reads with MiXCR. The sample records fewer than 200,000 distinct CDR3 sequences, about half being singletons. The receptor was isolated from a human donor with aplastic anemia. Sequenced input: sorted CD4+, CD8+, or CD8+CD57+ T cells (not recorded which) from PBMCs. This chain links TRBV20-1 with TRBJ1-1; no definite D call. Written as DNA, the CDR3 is TGCAGTGCCAGGCAGCAGGACACTGAAGCTTTCTTT. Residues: CSARQQDTEAFF.